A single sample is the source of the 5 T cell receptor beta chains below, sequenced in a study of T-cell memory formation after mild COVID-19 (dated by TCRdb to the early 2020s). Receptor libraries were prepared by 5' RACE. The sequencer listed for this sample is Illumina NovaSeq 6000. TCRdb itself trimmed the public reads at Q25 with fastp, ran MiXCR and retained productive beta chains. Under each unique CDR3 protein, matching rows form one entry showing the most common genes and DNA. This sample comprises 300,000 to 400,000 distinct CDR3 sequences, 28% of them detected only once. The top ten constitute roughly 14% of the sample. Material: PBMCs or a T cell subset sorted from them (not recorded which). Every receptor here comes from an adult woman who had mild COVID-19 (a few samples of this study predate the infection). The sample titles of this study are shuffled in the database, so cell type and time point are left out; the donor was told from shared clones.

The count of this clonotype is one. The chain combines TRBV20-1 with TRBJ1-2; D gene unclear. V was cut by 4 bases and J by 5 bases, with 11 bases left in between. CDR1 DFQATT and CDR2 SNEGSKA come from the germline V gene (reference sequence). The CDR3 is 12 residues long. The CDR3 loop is CSATDSLYGYTF. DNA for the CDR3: TGCAGTGCTACTGATTCTCTGTATGGCTACACCTTC.

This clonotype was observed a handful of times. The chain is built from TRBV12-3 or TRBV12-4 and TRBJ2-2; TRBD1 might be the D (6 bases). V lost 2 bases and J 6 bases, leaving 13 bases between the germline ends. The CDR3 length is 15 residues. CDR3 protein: CASSLSGGWPGELFF. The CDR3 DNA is TGTGCCAGCAGTTTAAGTGGGGGCTGGCCCGGGGAGCTGTTTTTT.

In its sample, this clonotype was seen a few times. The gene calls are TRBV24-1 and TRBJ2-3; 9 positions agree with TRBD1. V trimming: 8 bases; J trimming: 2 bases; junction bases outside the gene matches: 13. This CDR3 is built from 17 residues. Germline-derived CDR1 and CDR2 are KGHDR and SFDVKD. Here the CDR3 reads CATTKWTGEDSTDTQYF. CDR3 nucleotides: TGTGCCACCACGAAGTGGACAGGGGAGGACTCCACAGATACGCAGTATTTT.

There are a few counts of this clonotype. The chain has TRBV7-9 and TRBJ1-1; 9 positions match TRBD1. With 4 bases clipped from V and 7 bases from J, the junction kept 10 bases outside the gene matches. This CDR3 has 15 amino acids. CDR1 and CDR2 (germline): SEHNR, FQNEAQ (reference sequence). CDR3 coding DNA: TGTGCCAGCAGCTCGCGGACAGGGGCGAATTTTGAAGCTTTCTTT. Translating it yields CASSSRTGANFEAFF.

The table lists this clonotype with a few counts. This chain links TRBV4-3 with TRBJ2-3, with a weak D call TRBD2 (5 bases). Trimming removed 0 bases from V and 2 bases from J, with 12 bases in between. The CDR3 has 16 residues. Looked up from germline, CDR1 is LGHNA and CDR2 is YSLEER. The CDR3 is CASSQDPRGHTDTQYF. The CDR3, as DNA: TGCGCCAGCAGCCAAGATCCTCGCGGGCACACAGATACGCAGTATTTT.